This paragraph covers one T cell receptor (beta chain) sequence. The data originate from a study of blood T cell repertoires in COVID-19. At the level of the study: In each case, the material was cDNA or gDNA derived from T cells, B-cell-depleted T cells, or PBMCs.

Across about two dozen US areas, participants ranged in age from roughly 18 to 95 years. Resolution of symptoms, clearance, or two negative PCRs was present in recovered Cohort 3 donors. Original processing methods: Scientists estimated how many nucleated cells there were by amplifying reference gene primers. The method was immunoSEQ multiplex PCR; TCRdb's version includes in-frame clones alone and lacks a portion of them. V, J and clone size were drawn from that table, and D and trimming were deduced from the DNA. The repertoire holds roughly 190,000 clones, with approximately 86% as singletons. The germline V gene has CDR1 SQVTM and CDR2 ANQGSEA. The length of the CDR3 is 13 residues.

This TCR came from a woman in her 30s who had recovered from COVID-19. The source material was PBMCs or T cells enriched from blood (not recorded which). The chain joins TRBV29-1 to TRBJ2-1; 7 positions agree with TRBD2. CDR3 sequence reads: CRVSTGGSNEQFF. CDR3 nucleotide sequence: TGCAGAGTTTCCACGGGGGGAAGCAATGAGCAGTTCTTC.